This TCR beta chain was observed in a study of response to subunit inactivated influenza vaccine. Study-wide findings and caveats: Only a handful of new T cells, the authors suggested, are recruited with each seasonal influenza vaccination.

About this clonotype itself: Antigen specificity is unknown.

TCRdb recomputed calls from the RT-PCR reads with MiXCR, one row per CDR3 protein. The table records about 780,000 distinct CDR3 sequences, approximately 17% of them present only once. The source material was PBMCs from blood, sampled 5 days after vaccination. The source of this sequence is a man aged 50 to 59 who received an inactivated influenza vaccine.

The CDR3 coding sequence is TGTGCCAGCACCCCACTAGCGGGTACCTACGAGCAGTACTTC. It specifies CASTPLAGTYEQYF. The V call is TRBV6-1, the J call TRBJ2-7; 9 positions match TRBD2. The V gene end was trimmed by 7 bases and the J gene end by 2 bases; junction bases not matched to a gene: 6. The CDR3 has 14 residues. Germline V gene data show CDR1 as MNHNS and CDR2 as SASEGT.